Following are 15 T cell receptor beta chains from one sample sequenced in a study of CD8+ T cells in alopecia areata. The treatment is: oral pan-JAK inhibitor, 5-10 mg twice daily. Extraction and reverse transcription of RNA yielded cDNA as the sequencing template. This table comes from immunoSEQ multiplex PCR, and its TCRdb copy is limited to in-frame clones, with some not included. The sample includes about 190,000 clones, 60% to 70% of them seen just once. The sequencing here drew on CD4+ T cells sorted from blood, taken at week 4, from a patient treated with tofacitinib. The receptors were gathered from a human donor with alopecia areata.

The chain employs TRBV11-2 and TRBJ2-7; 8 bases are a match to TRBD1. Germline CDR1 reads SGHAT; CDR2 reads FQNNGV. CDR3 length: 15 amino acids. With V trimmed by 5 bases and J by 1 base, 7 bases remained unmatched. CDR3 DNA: TGTGCCAGCAGCCCGGGACAGGCCCCGTCCTACGAGCAGTACTTC. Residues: CASSPGQAPSYEQYF.

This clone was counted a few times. The CDR3 nucleotides read TGCGCCAGCAGCCTAGAGGGAACCTACGAGCAGTACTTC. It translates to CASSLEGTYEQYF. The chain is built from TRBV5-1 and TRBJ2-7, with D maybe TRBD2 (5 bases). This CDR3 is built from 13 residues. Germline V gene data show CDR1 as SGHRS and CDR2 as YFSETQ. The V gene lost 4 bases and the J gene lost 2 bases, with 10 bases spanning the gap.

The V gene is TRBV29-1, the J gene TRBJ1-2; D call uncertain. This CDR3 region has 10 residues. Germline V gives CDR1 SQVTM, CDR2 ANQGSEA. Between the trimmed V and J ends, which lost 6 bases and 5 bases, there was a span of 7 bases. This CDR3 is CSVGSYGYTF. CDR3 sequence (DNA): TGCAGCGTGGGCAGTTATGGCTACACCTTC.

CDR3 region: CACSREYSYEQYF. The CDR3 bases are TGTGCCTGTTCGCGGGAATACTCCTACGAGCAGTACTTC. The V call is TRBV30, the J call TRBJ2-7; a weak D match, TRBD2 (6 bases). Per germline, CDR1 GTSNPN and CDR2 SVGIG (reference sequence). Between the trimmed V and J ends, which lost 6 bases and 0 bases, there was a span of 12 bases. This CDR3 contains 13 residues. The full variable domain, completed using reference TRBV30 and TRBJ2-7, is SQTIHQWPATLVQPVGSPLSLECTVEGTSNPNLYWYRQAAGRGLQLLFYSVGIGQISSEVPQNLSASRPQDRQFILSSKKLLLSDSGFYLCACSREYSYEQYFGPGTRLTVT.

The CDR3 nucleotides are TGTGCTAGTGGTTCCGGACAGGGGGCCACTGAAGCTTTCTTT. This gives the protein CASGSGQGATEAFF. The V gene is TRBV12-5, the J gene TRBJ1-1; 11 positions match TRBD1. The germline V gene has CDR1 LGHNT and CDR2 FRNRAP. V lost 4 bases and J lost 4; bases outside the gene matches: 2. The CDR3 totals 14 residues.

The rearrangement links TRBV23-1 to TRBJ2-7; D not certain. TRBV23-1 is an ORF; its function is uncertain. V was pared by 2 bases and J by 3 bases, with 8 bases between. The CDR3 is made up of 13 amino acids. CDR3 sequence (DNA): TGCGCCAGCAGTCAACCCGGGCTCTACGAGCAGTACTTC. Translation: CASSQPGLYEQYF.

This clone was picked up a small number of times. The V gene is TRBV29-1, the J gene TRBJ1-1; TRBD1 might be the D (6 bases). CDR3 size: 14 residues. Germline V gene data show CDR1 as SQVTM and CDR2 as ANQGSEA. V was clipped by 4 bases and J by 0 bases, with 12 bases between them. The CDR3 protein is CSVGDKSMNTEAFF. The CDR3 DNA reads TGCAGCGTTGGGGACAAATCAATGAACACTGAAGCTTTCTTT. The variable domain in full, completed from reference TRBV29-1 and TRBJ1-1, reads SAVISQKPSRDICQRGTSLTIQCQVDSQVTMMFWYRQQPGQSLTLIATANQGSEATYESGFVIDKFPISRPNLTFSTLTVSNMSPEDSSIYLCSVGDKSMNTEAFFGQGTRLTVV.

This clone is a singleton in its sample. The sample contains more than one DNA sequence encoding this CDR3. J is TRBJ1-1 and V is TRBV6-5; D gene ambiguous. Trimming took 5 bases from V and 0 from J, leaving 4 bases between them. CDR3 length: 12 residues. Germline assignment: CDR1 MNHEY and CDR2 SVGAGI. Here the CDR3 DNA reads TGTGCCAGCAGTCGAGTGAACACTGAAGCTTTCTTT. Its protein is CASSRVNTEAFF.

CDR3 protein: CASSVLDPRMRETQYF. The CDR3, as DNA: TGTGCCAGCAGTGTTCTCGACCCGAGAATGCGAGAGACCCAGTACTTC. This sequence joins TRBV2 and TRBJ2-5; no firm D call. The CDR3 loop spans 16 amino acids. Germline CDR1 SNHLY, CDR2 FYNNEI. Trimming removed 4 bases at V and 4 bases at J, with 19 bases between.

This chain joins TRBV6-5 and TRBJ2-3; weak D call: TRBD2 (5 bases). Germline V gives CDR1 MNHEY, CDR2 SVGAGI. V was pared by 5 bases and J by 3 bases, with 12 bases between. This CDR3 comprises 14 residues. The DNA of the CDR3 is TGTGCCAGCAGTGAGGGCAGTTGGACAGATACGCAGTATTTT. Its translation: CASSEGSWTDTQYF.

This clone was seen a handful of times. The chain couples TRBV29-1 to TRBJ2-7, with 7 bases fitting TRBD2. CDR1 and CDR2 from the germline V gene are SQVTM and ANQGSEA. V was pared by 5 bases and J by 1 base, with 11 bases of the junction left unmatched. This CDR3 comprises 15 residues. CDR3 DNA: TGCAGCGTTTCAGGTGGGGATAGCGGGTCCTACGAGCAGTACTTC. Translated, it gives CSVSGGDSGSYEQYF.

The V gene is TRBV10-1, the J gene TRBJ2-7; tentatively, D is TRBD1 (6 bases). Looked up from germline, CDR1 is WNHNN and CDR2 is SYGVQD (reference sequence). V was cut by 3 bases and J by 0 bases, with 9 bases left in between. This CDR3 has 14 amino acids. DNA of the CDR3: TGCGCCAGCAGTGAAGCAGGGGACTCCTACGAGCAGTACTTC. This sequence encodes CASSEAGDSYEQYF.

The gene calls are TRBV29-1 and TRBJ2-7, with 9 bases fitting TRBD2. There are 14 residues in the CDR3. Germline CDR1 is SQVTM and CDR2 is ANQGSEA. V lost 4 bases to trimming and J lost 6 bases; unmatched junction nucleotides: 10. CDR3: CSVVLAGIRGEQYF. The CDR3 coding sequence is TGCAGCGTTGTTCTAGCGGGAATAAGGGGCGAGCAGTACTTC.

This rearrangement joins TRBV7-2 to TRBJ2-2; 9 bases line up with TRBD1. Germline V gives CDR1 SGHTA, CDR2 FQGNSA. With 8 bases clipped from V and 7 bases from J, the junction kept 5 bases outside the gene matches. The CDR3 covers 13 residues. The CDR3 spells CASGGQGIGELFF. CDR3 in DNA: TGTGCCAGCGGGGGACAGGGTATCGGGGAGCTGTTTTTT.

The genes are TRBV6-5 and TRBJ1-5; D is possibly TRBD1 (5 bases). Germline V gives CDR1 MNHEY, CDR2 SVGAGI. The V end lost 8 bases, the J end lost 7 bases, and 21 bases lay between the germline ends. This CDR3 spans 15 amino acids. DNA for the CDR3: TGTGCCAGCGGGGGTATGGGGGAAGTTGGGCAGCCCCAGCATTTT. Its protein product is CASGGMGEVGQPQHF.